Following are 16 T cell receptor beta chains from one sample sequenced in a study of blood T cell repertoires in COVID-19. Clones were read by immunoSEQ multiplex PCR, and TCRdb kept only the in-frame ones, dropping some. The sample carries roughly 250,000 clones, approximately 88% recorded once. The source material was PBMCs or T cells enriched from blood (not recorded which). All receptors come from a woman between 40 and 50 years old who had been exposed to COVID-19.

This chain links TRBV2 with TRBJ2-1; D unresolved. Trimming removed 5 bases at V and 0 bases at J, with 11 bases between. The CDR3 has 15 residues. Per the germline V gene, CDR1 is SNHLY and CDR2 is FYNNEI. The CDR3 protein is CASSWPHTSYNEQFF. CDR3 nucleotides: TGTGCCAGCAGTTGGCCCCACACCTCCTACAATGAGCAGTTCTTC.

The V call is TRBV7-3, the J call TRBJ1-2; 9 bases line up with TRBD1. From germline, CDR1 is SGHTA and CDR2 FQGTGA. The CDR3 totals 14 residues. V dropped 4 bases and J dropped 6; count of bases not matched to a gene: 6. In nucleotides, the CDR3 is TGTGCCAGCAGCTCCTCAGACAGGGGGGATGGCTACACCTTC. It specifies CASSSSDRGDGYTF.

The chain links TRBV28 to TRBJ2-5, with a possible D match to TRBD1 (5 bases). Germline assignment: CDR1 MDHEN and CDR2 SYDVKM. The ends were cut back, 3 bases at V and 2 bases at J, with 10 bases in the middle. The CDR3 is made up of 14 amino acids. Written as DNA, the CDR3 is TGTGCCAGCAGTTTCTGGACAAATCAAGAGACCCAGTACTTC. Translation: CASSFWTNQETQYF. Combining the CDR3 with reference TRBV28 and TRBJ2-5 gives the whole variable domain DVKVTQSSRYLVKRTGEKVFLECVQDMDHENMFWYRQDPGLGLRLIYFSYDVKMKEKGDIPEGYSVSREKKERFSLILESASTNQTSMYLCASSFWTNQETQYFGPGTRLLVL.

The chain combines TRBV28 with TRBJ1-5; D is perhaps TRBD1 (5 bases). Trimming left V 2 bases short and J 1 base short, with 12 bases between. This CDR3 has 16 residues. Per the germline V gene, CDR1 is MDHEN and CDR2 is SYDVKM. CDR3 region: CASSLQFRQSNQPQHF. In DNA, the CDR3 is TGTGCCAGCAGTTTACAGTTCCGACAGAGCAATCAGCCCCAGCATTTT.

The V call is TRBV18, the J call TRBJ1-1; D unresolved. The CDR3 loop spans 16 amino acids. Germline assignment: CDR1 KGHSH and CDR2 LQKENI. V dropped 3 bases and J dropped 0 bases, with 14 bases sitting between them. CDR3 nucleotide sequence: TGTGCCAGCTCACCGGGCGTTCCCTCCATGAACACTGAAGCTTTCTTT. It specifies CASSPGVPSMNTEAFF.

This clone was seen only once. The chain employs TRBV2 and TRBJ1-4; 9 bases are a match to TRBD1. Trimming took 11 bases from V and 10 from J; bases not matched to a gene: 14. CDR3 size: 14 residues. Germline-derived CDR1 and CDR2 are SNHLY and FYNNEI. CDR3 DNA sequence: TGTGCCGGCCGGCGGGACAGGGTCGTCGTAAAACTGTTTTTT. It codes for CAGRRDRVVVKLFF.

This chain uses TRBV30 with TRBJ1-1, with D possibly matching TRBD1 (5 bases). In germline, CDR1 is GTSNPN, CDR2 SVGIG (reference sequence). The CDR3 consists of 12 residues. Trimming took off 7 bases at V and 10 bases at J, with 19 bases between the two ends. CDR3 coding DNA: TGTGCCTCCAAGGCGGGGGAAAGGGGAGCTTTCTTT. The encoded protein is CASKAGERGAFF.

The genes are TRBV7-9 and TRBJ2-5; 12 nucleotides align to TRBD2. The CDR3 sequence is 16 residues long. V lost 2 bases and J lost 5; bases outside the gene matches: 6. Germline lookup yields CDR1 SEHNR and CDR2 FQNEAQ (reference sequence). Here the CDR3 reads CASSLSLAGGVETQYF. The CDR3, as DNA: TGTGCCAGCAGCTTATCCCTAGCGGGAGGGGTTGAGACCCAGTACTTC.

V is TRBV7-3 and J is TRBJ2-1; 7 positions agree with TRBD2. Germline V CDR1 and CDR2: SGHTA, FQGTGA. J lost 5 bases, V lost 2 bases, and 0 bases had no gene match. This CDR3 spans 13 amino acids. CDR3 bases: TGTGCCAGCAGCTTACTAGCGGACAATGAGCAGTTCTTC. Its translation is CASSLLADNEQFF.

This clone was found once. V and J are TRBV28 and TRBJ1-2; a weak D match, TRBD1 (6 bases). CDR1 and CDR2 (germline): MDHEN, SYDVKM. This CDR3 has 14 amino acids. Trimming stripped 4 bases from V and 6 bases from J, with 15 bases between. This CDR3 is CASSSHGTRDGYTF. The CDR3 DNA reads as TGTGCCAGCAGTTCCCACGGGACAAGAGATGGCTACACCTTC.

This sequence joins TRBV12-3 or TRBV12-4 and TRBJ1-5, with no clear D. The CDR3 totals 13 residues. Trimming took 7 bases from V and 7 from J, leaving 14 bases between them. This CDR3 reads CASNVGLEQPQHF. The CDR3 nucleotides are TGTGCCAGCAACGTAGGCCTGGAGCAGCCCCAGCATTTT.

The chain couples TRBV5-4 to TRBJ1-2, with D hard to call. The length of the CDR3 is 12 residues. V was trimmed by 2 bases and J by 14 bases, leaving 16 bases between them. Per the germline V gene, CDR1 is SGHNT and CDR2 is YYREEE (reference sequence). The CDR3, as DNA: TGTGCCAGCAGCTTTGGCCTCAACTATGGGACCTTC. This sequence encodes CASSFGLNYGTF.

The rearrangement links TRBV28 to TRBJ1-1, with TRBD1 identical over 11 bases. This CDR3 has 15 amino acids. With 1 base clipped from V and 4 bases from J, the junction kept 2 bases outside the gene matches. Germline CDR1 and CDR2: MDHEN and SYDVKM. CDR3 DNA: TGTGCCAGCAGTTTATTGGGGACAGGGGGCACTGAAGCTTTCTTT. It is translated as CASSLLGTGGTEAFF. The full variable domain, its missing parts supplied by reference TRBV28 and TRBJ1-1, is DVKVTQSSRYLVKRTGEKVFLECVQDMDHENMFWYRQDPGLGLRLIYFSYDVKMKEKGDIPEGYSVSREKKERFSLILESASTNQTSMYLCASSLLGTGGTEAFFGQGTRLTVV.

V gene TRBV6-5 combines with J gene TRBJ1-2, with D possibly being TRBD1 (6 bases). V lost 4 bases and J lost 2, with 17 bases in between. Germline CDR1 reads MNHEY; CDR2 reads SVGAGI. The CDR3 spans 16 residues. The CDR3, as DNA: TGTGCCAGCAGTTCCCTAACAGGGACGGGGAACTATGGCTACACCTTC. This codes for CASSSLTGTGNYGYTF.

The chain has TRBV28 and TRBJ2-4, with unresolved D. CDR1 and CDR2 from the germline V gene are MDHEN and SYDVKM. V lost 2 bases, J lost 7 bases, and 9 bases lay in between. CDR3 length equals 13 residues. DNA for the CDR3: TGTGCCAGCAGTTTAGTCGTAATGAACATTCAGTACTTC. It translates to CASSLVVMNIQYF.

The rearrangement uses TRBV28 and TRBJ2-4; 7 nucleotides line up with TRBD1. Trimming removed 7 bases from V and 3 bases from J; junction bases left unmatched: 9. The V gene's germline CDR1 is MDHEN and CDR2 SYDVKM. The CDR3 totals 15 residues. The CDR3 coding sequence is TGTGCCAGCAAGACCGGGACAGTAGTCAAAAACATTCAGTACTTC. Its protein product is CASKTGTVVKNIQYF. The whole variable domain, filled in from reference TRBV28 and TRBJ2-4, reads DVKVTQSSRYLVKRTGEKVFLECVQDMDHENMFWYRQDPGLGLRLIYFSYDVKMKEKGDIPEGYSVSREKKERFSLILESASTNQTSMYLCASKTGTVVKNIQYFGAGTRLSVL.